The rows below give T cell receptor beta chains drawn from one sample of a study of T cell repertoires in cytomegalovirus infection. These receptors have no known antigen. TCRdb re-derived calls from the reads in MiXCR, one entry per CDR3 protein. In the table there are roughly 920,000 distinct CDR3 sequences, about a third of which are singletons. Specimen: cultured CD8+ T cells from PBMCs, collected from culture after CMV antigen stimulation. The source is a human donor in good health (CMV status not recorded). Some clones in this sample may be carry-over from other donors' samples. Both conserved end residues are part of each CDR3. D genes are given only for firm matches. Not every row has a clone size; where given, it reads once, few, many or a size class.

d_gene | j_gene | abundance | v_gene | len | CDR3aa | CDR3nt
- | TRBJ2-1 | - | TRBV19 | 15 | CASSGLGAPYNEQFF | TGTGCCAGTAGCGGGCTGGGGGCCCCCTACAATGAGCAGTTCTTC
TRBD1 | TRBJ1-1 | - | TRBV28 | 16 | CASSFPHVTGGEGAFF | TGTGCCAGCAGTTTCCCCCACGTTACAGGGGGCGAAGGAGCTTTCTTT
- | TRBJ1-1 | - | TRBV5-1 | 16 | CASSSWAGVENTEAFF | TGCGCCAGCAGCTCATGGGCCGGGGTCGAGAACACTGAAGCTTTCTTT
TRBD2 | TRBJ2-1 | - | TRBV29-1 | 16 | CSGDTLSGGFYNEQFF | TGCAGCGGAGATACCCTAAGCGGGGGGTTTTACAATGAGCAGTTCTTC
TRBD2 | TRBJ2-3 | few | TRBV7-2 | 16 | CASSLIAGGPWDTQYF | TGTGCCAGCAGCTTAATAGCGGGGGGGCCGTGGGATACGCAGTATTTT
TRBD2 | TRBJ2-1 | few | TRBV27 | 14 | CATSSGGFGNEQFF | TGTGCCACCTCCAGCGGGGGGTTTGGGAATGAGCAGTTCTTC
TRBD1 | TRBJ1-5 | - | TRBV28 | 15 | CASSFGRGRNQPQHF | TGTGCCAGCAGTTTTGGTAGGGGGCGGAATCAGCCCCAGCATTTT
- | TRBJ1-1 | few | TRBV29-1 | 13 | CTTLHRGGTEAFF | TGCACGACACTTCACCGCGGAGGCACTGAAGCTTTCTTT
TRBD2 | TRBJ2-5 | - | TRBV3-1 | 17 | CASSHVPGTSRRETQYF | TGTGCCAGCAGCCATGTTCCCGGGACTAGTCGCCGAGAGACCCAGTACTTC
TRBD1 | TRBJ1-6 | many | TRBV5-1 | 15 | CASSIGTGDNSPLHF | TGCGCCAGCAGCATTGGGACAGGGGATAATTCACCCCTCCACTTT
- | TRBJ2-7 | - | TRBV6-6 | 18 | CASSYLPPQAVSSYEQYF | TGTGCCAGCAGTTACCTACCCCCACAGGCCGTTAGCTCCTACGAGCAGTACTTC